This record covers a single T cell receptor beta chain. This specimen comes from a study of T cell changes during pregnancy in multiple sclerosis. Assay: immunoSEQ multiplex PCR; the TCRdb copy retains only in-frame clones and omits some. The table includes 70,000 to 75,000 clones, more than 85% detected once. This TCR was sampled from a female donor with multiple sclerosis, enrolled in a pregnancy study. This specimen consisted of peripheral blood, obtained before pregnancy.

Here the CDR3 DNA reads TGCGCCAGCAGCCGGGAAACTAGTGGCACAGATACGCAGTATTTT. Encoded protein: CASSRETSGTDTQYF. The chain recombines TRBV4-3 with TRBJ2-3; tentatively, D is TRBD2 (5 bases). Trimming shortened V by 4 bases and J by 1 base, and 12 bases separated the two germline ends. The germline gives CDR1 LGHNA, CDR2 YSLEER. The CDR3 covers 15 residues.